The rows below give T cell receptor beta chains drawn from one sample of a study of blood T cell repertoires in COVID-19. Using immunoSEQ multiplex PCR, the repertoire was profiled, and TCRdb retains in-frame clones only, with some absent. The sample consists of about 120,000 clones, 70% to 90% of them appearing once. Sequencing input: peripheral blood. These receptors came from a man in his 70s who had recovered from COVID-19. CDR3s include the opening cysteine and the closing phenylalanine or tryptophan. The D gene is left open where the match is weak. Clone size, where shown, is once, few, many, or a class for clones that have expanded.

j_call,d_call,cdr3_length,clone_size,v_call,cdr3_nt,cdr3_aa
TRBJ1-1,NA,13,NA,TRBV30,TGTGCCTGGAGTGTACTACCAGGGACTGAAGCTTTCTTT,CAWSVLPGTEAFF
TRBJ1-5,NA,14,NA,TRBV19,TGTGCCAGTAGCCCCACAGGGAACAATCAGCCCCAGCATTTT,CASSPTGNNQPQHF
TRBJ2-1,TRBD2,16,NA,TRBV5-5,TGTGCCAGCAGCTTGGAGGGACTAGGGAACTACAATGAGCAGTTCTTC,CASSLEGLGNYNEQFF
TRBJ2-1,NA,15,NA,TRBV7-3,TGTGCCAGCAGCGTTGATAGCGGCCCTCACAATGAGCAGTTCTTC,CASSVDSGPHNEQFF
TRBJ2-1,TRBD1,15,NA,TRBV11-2,TGTGCCAGCAGTACCGGGACAGGGGCTTACAATGAGCAGTTCTTC,CASSTGTGAYNEQFF
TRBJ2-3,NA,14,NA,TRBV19,TGTGCCAGTAGCGCAGGGGCTTACACAGATACGCAGTATTTT,CASSAGAYTDTQYF
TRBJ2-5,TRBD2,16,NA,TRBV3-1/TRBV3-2,TGTGCCAGCAGCCAAGATTTTAGCGGGAGGGTAAAGACCCAGTACTTC,CASSQDFSGRVKTQYF
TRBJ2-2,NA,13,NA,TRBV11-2,TGTGCCAGCACCACCAGGGGTTCCGGGGAGCTGTTTTTT,CASTTRGSGELFF
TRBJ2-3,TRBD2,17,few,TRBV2,TGTGCCAGCAGTGAAAGGACTAGCGGGAGCAACCCAGATACGCAGTATTTT,CASSERTSGSNPDTQYF
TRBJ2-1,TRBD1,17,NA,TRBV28,TGTGCCAGCAGTTTAACCTGGGTGGACAGGGGGCTAAATGAGCAGTTCTTC,CASSLTWVDRGLNEQFF
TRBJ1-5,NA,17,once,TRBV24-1,TGTGCCACCAGTGATTCCGCGGGCCCATATAGCAATCAGCCCCAGCATTTT,CATSDSAGPYSNQPQHF
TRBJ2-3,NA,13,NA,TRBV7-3,TGTGCCAGCAGCCCCGCCAGTTGGGATACGCAGTATTTT,CASSPASWDTQYF
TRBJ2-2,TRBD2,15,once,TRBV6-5,TGTGCCAGCAGAAACGGGCTAGCGGGATCCGGGGAGCTGTTTTTT,CASRNGLAGSGELFF
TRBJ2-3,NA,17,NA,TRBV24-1,TGTGCCACCAGTTCGGCCGGTTCGGGGCGGGGTACAGATACGCAGTATTTT,CATSSAGSGRGTDTQYF
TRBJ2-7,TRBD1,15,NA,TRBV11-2,TGTGCCAGCAGCCGTAGACAGGGGGCTGTCGACGAGCAGTACTTC,CASSRRQGAVDEQYF
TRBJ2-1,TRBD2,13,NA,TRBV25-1,TGTGCCAGCAGTGAATCCGGGGGGAATGAGCAGTTCTTC,CASSESGGNEQFF
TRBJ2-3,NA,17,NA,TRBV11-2,TGTGCCAGCAGCCCCTTTCCGGGGATTGCTAGCACAGATACGCAGTATTTT,CASSPFPGIASTDTQYF
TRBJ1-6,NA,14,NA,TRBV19,TGTGCCAGTACCGAGAGCTCCTATAATTCACCCCTCCACTTT,CASTESSYNSPLHF
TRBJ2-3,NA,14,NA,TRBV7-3,TGTGCCAGCAGCTTAACCCCAGGCACAGATACGCAGTATTTT,CASSLTPGTDTQYF
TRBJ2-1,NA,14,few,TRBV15,TGTGCCACCAGCAGAGATGGGGGCGGCGATGAGCAGTTCTTC,CATSRDGGGDEQFF
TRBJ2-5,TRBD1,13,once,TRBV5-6,TGTGCCAGCAGCAAAAACAGGGGTGAGACCCAGTACTTC,CASSKNRGETQYF
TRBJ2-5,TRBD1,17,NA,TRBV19,TGTGCCACCAAACCGGGATTTGACAGGGGAGTCCAAGAGACCCAGTACTTC,CATKPGFDRGVQETQYF
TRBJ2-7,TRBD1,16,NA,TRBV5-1,TGCGCCAGCAGCCTAGGGGACAGGGGAAAGGTAAACGAGCAGTACTTC,CASSLGDRGKVNEQYF
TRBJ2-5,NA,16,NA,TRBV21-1,TGTGCCAGCAGCAAAGGCGGCGGGAGCCGTCTAGAGACCCAGTACTTC,CASSKGGGSRLETQYF